These T cell receptor beta chains were read from a single sample in a study of blood T cell repertoires in COVID-19. Some clones are missing from TCRdb's copy, which holds only in-frame ones; the method was immunoSEQ multiplex PCR. Of roughly 230,000 clones listed, 89% were seen once; the top ten hold around 4.6%. Sequenced: peripheral blood. All receptors come from a woman aged 40 to 55 who had recovered from COVID-19. Both conserved end residues are part of each CDR3. Each record gives: clone size, J gene, CDR3 length, D gene, V gene, CDR3 DNA, CDR3 protein. The D gene is left open where the match is weak. Size is stated for part of the rows, as once, few or many counts, or as a class when the clone is expanded.

clone size: NA; J gene: TRBJ1-2; CDR3 length: 14; D gene: TRBD1; V gene: TRBV3-1/TRBV3-2; CDR3 DNA: TGTGCCAGCAGCCTAAGTGGAGGGGGCCTTGGCTACACCTTC; CDR3 protein: CASSLSGGGLGYTF
clone size: NA; J gene: TRBJ2-5; CDR3 length: 14; D gene: NA; V gene: TRBV7-7; CDR3 DNA: TGTGCCAGCAGCCCCCAAATAGCCCAAGAGACCCAGTACTTC; CDR3 protein: CASSPQIAQETQYF
clone size: NA; J gene: TRBJ2-3; CDR3 length: 16; D gene: NA; V gene: TRBV5-5; CDR3 DNA: TGTGCCAGCAGCCAACCCGGGTTGGACACCACAGATACGCAGTATTTT; CDR3 protein: CASSQPGLDTTDTQYF
clone size: NA; J gene: TRBJ1-4; CDR3 length: 15; D gene: TRBD1; V gene: TRBV9; CDR3 DNA: TGTGCCAGCAGCCCCCAGACAGGGAAAAATGAAAAACTGTTTTTT; CDR3 protein: CASSPQTGKNEKLFF
clone size: NA; J gene: TRBJ1-2; CDR3 length: 14; D gene: TRBD1; V gene: TRBV2; CDR3 DNA: TGTGCCAGCAGAGACAGGGGGCTAGGCTATGGCTACACCTTC; CDR3 protein: CASRDRGLGYGYTF
clone size: NA; J gene: TRBJ2-3; CDR3 length: 18; D gene: TRBD2; V gene: TRBV12-5; CDR3 DNA: TGTGCTAGTGGTTTGGTATTGACGGGGGGATCTAGCACAGATACGCAGTATTTT; CDR3 protein: CASGLVLTGGSSTDTQYF
clone size: NA; J gene: TRBJ1-1; CDR3 length: 13; D gene: NA; V gene: TRBV2; CDR3 DNA: TGTGCCAGCAGTGAAGCTCCTTCCAGTGGAGCTTTCTTT; CDR3 protein: CASSEAPSSGAFF
clone size: NA; J gene: TRBJ1-6; CDR3 length: 13; D gene: TRBD1; V gene: TRBV7-6; CDR3 DNA: TGTGCCAGCAGCTTGGACAGGCGGTCACCCCTCCACTTT; CDR3 protein: CASSLDRRSPLHF
clone size: NA; J gene: TRBJ1-1; CDR3 length: 12; D gene: NA; V gene: TRBV29-1; CDR3 DNA: TGCAGCGGGGGGGCGGCTGGCACTGAAGCTTTCTTT; CDR3 protein: CSGGAAGTEAFF
clone size: NA; J gene: TRBJ2-3; CDR3 length: 11; D gene: NA; V gene: TRBV12-3/TRBV12-4; CDR3 DNA: TGTGCCAGCAGCCTTCTGGATACGCAGTATTTT; CDR3 protein: CASSLLDTQYF
clone size: once; J gene: TRBJ2-7; CDR3 length: 15; D gene: TRBD1; V gene: TRBV9; CDR3 DNA: TGTGCCAGCAGCGCCGGGACAGGGGGCAATTACGAGCAGTACTTC; CDR3 protein: CASSAGTGGNYEQYF
clone size: once; J gene: TRBJ2-7; CDR3 length: 13; D gene: TRBD1; V gene: TRBV9; CDR3 DNA: TGTGCCAGCAGCGTCGGGACAGGGGACGAGCAGTACTTC; CDR3 protein: CASSVGTGDEQYF
clone size: NA; J gene: TRBJ2-7; CDR3 length: 14; D gene: TRBD1; V gene: TRBV28; CDR3 DNA: TGTGCCAGCAGTTTCGGGACAGGGGCCTACGAGCAGTACTTC; CDR3 protein: CASSFGTGAYEQYF
clone size: NA; J gene: TRBJ2-7; CDR3 length: 12; D gene: NA; V gene: TRBV5-6; CDR3 DNA: TGTGCCAGCAGCTTGGGTCCTGACGAGCAGTACTTC; CDR3 protein: CASSLGPDEQYF
clone size: NA; J gene: TRBJ1-4; CDR3 length: 14; D gene: NA; V gene: TRBV5-6; CDR3 DNA: TGTGCCAGCACCCGGAGGAGCCCAAATGAAAAACTGTTTTTT; CDR3 protein: CASTRRSPNEKLFF
clone size: once; J gene: TRBJ1-5; CDR3 length: 16; D gene: TRBD1; V gene: TRBV7-3; CDR3 DNA: TGTGCCAGCAGTTCAGCCCCGGGACAGGGCAATCAGCCCCAGCATTTT; CDR3 protein: CASSSAPGQGNQPQHF
clone size: NA; J gene: TRBJ1-1; CDR3 length: 18; D gene: NA; V gene: TRBV5-4; CDR3 DNA: TGTGCCAGCAGCCTGAGGGTAGACGCGGGACGGATGAACACTGAAGCTTTCTTT; CDR3 protein: CASSLRVDAGRMNTEAFF
clone size: NA; J gene: TRBJ2-2; CDR3 length: 15; D gene: TRBD2; V gene: TRBV6-5; CDR3 DNA: TGTGCCAGCATCGTAGCGGGAGTTTCGACCGGGGAGCTGTTTTTT; CDR3 protein: CASIVAGVSTGELFF
clone size: once; J gene: TRBJ2-5; CDR3 length: 16; D gene: NA; V gene: TRBV19; CDR3 DNA: TGTGCCAGTAGTCCATACCTCGGACAGCCGGGGGAGACCCAGTACTTC; CDR3 protein: CASSPYLGQPGETQYF
clone size: NA; J gene: TRBJ2-1; CDR3 length: 11; D gene: NA; V gene: TRBV6-2/TRBV6-3; CDR3 DNA: TGTGCCAGCAGTTATCTCTATGAGCAGTTCTTC; CDR3 protein: CASSYLYEQFF
clone size: NA; J gene: TRBJ2-3; CDR3 length: 15; D gene: NA; V gene: TRBV11-1; CDR3 DNA: TGTGCCAGCAGCTTATTCCTGACAGGCACAGATACGCAGTATTTT; CDR3 protein: CASSLFLTGTDTQYF
clone size: NA; J gene: TRBJ1-2; CDR3 length: 15; D gene: NA; V gene: TRBV15; CDR3 DNA: TGTGCCACCAGCAGAGATCTAGCCGGGTCCTATGGCTACACCTTC; CDR3 protein: CATSRDLAGSYGYTF
clone size: NA; J gene: TRBJ2-5; CDR3 length: 13; D gene: TRBD1; V gene: TRBV29-1; CDR3 DNA: TGCAGCGTAACCAGGACAGGGGAAGGGACCCAGTACTTC; CDR3 protein: CSVTRTGEGTQYF
clone size: NA; J gene: TRBJ1-5; CDR3 length: 17; D gene: NA; V gene: TRBV28; CDR3 DNA: TGTGCCAGCAGTTTAAGGTCCGGACAGCCAATCAATCAGCCCCAGCATTTT; CDR3 protein: CASSLRSGQPINQPQHF
clone size: NA; J gene: TRBJ2-1; CDR3 length: 14; D gene: NA; V gene: TRBV19; CDR3 DNA: TGTGCCAGTAGTACAGTAACAGGCACCAATGAGCAGTTCTTC; CDR3 protein: CASSTVTGTNEQFF
clone size: NA; J gene: TRBJ2-1; CDR3 length: 15; D gene: TRBD2; V gene: TRBV10-3; CDR3 DNA: TGTGCCATCAGTGACTTAGCGGGAGGTTACAATGAGCAGTTCTTC; CDR3 protein: CAISDLAGGYNEQFF
clone size: NA; J gene: TRBJ2-5; CDR3 length: 12; D gene: NA; V gene: TRBV10-3; CDR3 DNA: TGTGCCATCAGTGGGGTGGAGAAGACCCAGTACTTC; CDR3 protein: CAISGVEKTQYF
clone size: few; J gene: TRBJ2-2; CDR3 length: 17; D gene: TRBD2; V gene: TRBV7-2; CDR3 DNA: TGTGCCAGCAGCCTAGCCGTCACTAGCGCAGCCACCGGGGAGCTGTTTTTT; CDR3 protein: CASSLAVTSAATGELFF
clone size: NA; J gene: TRBJ2-1; CDR3 length: 16; D gene: TRBD1; V gene: TRBV5-1; CDR3 DNA: TGCGCCAGCAGCAAGAATCCGGGACAGCCCTACAATGAGCAGTTCTTC; CDR3 protein: CASSKNPGQPYNEQFF
clone size: NA; J gene: TRBJ2-3; CDR3 length: 14; D gene: TRBD1; V gene: TRBV7-7; CDR3 DNA: TGTGCCAGCAGCCCGACAGGGATCGCTGATACGCAGTATTTT; CDR3 protein: CASSPTGIADTQYF
clone size: NA; J gene: TRBJ2-1; CDR3 length: 16; D gene: TRBD2; V gene: TRBV30; CDR3 DNA: TGTGCCTGTCTCACAGGTAGCGGGGGCCTCTACAATGAGCAGTTCTTC; CDR3 protein: CACLTGSGGLYNEQFF
clone size: once; J gene: TRBJ1-2; CDR3 length: 15; D gene: TRBD1; V gene: TRBV19; CDR3 DNA: TGTGCCAGTAGTATCCGGGACAGGGAGGGATATGGCTACACCTTC; CDR3 protein: CASSIRDREGYGYTF
clone size: NA; J gene: TRBJ1-4; CDR3 length: 12; D gene: TRBD1; V gene: TRBV9; CDR3 DNA: TGTGCCAGCAGCAGACCAGGGGGCCCACTGTTTTTT; CDR3 protein: CASSRPGGPLFF
clone size: once; J gene: TRBJ2-5; CDR3 length: 13; D gene: NA; V gene: TRBV5-5; CDR3 DNA: TGTGCCAGCAGCAGAACGGGGAAAGAGACCCAGTACTTC; CDR3 protein: CASSRTGKETQYF
clone size: NA; J gene: TRBJ2-7; CDR3 length: 14; D gene: TRBD1; V gene: TRBV28; CDR3 DNA: TGTGCCAGCAGTTCTCCGGGACAGCAGTACGCGCAGTACTTC; CDR3 protein: CASSSPGQQYAQYF
clone size: NA; J gene: TRBJ1-5; CDR3 length: 16; D gene: TRBD1; V gene: TRBV3-1/TRBV3-2; CDR3 DNA: TGTGCCAGCAGCCAAGATTTGACAGGGCTCAAACAGCCCCAGCATTTT; CDR3 protein: CASSQDLTGLKQPQHF
clone size: NA; J gene: TRBJ1-1; CDR3 length: 14; D gene: TRBD1; V gene: TRBV5-1; CDR3 DNA: TGCGCCAGCAGCACCGGACAGGTGAACACTGAAGCTTTCTTT; CDR3 protein: CASSTGQVNTEAFF